The 20 T cell receptor beta chains reported below all come from one sample, sequenced in a study of blood T cell repertoires in COVID-19 (dated by TCRdb to 2018 to 2021). The library was generated by the immunoSEQ multiplex PCR assay. TCRdb took over this immuneACCESS table, retaining in-frame rearrangements with V and J assigned. Such tables are incomplete; in checked studies, under half of the missing clones stem from an unresolved V gene, and the remainder is unexplained. For this sample the table gives some 200,000 clones, of which more than 80% were detected only once. Roughly 8.1% of the sample is taken by the ten largest. Sequenced sample: PBMCs or T cells enriched from blood (not recorded which). These receptor sequences come from a woman aged 18-30 years who had recovered from COVID-19.

This clone was counted a few times. The chain has TRBV4-2 and TRBJ2-3; 10 nucleotides match TRBD2. Losses at the gene ends were 0 bases for V and 0 bases for J; bases not matched to a gene: 12. CDR3 length equals 20 residues. The V gene's germline CDR1 is LGHNA and CDR2 YNFKEQ. CDR3: CASSQEGPSGGSTSTDTQYF. Here the CDR3 DNA reads TGTGCCAGCAGCCAAGAGGGCCCTAGCGGGGGATCCACTAGCACAGATACGCAGTATTTT.

The chain is built from TRBV12-3 or TRBV12-4 and TRBJ1-1, with a weak D call TRBD1 (6 bases). This CDR3 has 13 residues. Trimming left V 6 bases short and J 1 base short, with 9 bases between. CDR3: CASRIRGNTEAFF. CDR3 nucleotide sequence: TGTGCCAGCAGGATCAGGGGGAACACTGAAGCTTTCTTT.

This chain joins TRBV9 and TRBJ2-5, with 16 bases identical to TRBD2. V dropped 3 bases and J dropped 2; count of bases not matched to a gene: 7. Germline lookup yields CDR1 SGDLS and CDR2 YYNGEE. CDR3 length equals 18 residues. The CDR3 DNA sequence: TGTGCCAGCAGCGCCGGGACTAGCGGGGGGGCCGAACAAGAGACCCAGTACTTC. Translating it yields CASSAGTSGGAEQETQYF.

This rearrangement joins TRBV4-1 to TRBJ2-3; D perhaps matches TRBD2 (6 bases). The CDR3 covers 15 residues. Germline V gene sequence: CDR1 MGHRA, CDR2 YSYEKL. V lost 2 bases to trimming and J lost 2 bases, with 11 bases between them. CDR3 sequence reads: CASSQTGLDTDTQYF. The CDR3, as DNA: TGCGCCAGCAGCCAAACGGGACTCGACACAGATACGCAGTATTTT.

This chain joins TRBV19 and TRBJ1-5, with no clear D. This CDR3 comprises 12 residues. V lost 0 bases to trimming and J lost 9 bases, with 6 bases between them. The germline gives CDR1 LNHDA, CDR2 SQIVND (reference sequence). CDR3 sequence (DNA): TGTGCCAGTAGTATAGATCAGTGGCCCCAGCATTTT. Protein sequence: CASSIDQWPQHF.

V and J are TRBV2 and TRBJ2-5; 7 bases match TRBD2. This CDR3 is 13 amino acids long. After removal of 3 bases from V and 6 bases from J, the junction contained 4 bases not matched to a gene. CDR1 is SNHLY, CDR2 FYNNEI, per germline. The chain's CDR3 is CASSEGLSQTQYF. Here the CDR3 DNA reads TGTGCCAGCAGTGAGGGACTAAGCCAGACCCAGTACTTC.

CDR3 DNA: TGTGCCAGCGGCGGGCCCTTAAATGAAAAACTGTTTTTT. Its protein is CASGGPLNEKLFF. The chain uses TRBV2 and TRBJ1-4; D is undetermined. The germline V gene has CDR1 SNHLY and CDR2 FYNNEI. The CDR3 is made up of 13 amino acids. Trimming took 8 bases from V and 5 from J, leaving 12 bases between them.

The chain has TRBV3-1 (or the pseudogene TRBV3-2) and TRBJ2-3, with D perhaps matching TRBD2 (5 bases). The CDR3 length is 13 residues. Trimming shortened V by 3 bases and J by 8 bases, and 12 bases separated the two germline ends. Germline CDR1 LGHDT, CDR2 YNNKEL (reference sequence). CDR3 region: CASSQSVGSTQYF. The CDR3 bases are TGTGCCAGCAGCCAGTCCGTTGGGAGTACGCAGTATTTT.

This chain links TRBV3-1 (or the pseudogene TRBV3-2) with TRBJ2-1; D might be TRBD2 (5 bases). In germline, CDR1 is LGHDT, CDR2 YNNKEL (reference sequence). The CDR3 runs to 12 residues. Deletions cut 1 base from V and 10 bases from J, with 8 bases between. The CDR3 coding sequence is TGTGCCAGCAGCCAAGTAGGCGGGGAGCAGTTCTTC. It yields the protein CASSQVGGEQFF.

The chain uses TRBV19 and TRBJ2-1, with D perhaps matching TRBD1 (5 bases). V was clipped by 8 bases and J by 4 bases, with 12 bases between them. CDR1 LNHDA and CDR2 SQIVND come from the germline V gene (reference sequence). This CDR3 region has 13 residues. The CDR3 bases are TGTGCCAGTGACAGAGATGCTTACAATGAGCAGTTCTTC. Translated: CASDRDAYNEQFF.

The chain employs TRBV24-1 and TRBJ2-1; 9 bases align to TRBD1. This CDR3 comprises 17 residues. Germline V CDR1 and CDR2: KGHDR, SFDVKD. Unmatched junction bases numbered 10, after V lost 3 bases and J lost 5 bases. The CDR3 sequence is CATSDHTTGGVNNEQFF. Written as DNA, the CDR3 is TGTGCCACCAGTGATCACACAACAGGGGGCGTCAACAATGAGCAGTTCTTC.

This clone occurred a few times. This chain uses TRBV5-4 with TRBJ2-5, with 14 nucleotides matching TRBD2. The CDR3 covers 17 residues. The J segment lost 2 bases and the V segment lost 3 bases, leaving 6 bases of the junction unmatched. Germline CDR1 and CDR2: SGHNT and YYREEE (reference sequence). CDR3 residues: CASSSTGTSGGQETQYF. In DNA, the CDR3 is TGTGCCAGCAGCTCTACTGGGACTAGCGGGGGTCAAGAGACCCAGTACTTC.

With respect to this clone: At the DNA level, this CDR3 is encoded by other sequences in the same sample as well. The gene calls are TRBV2 and TRBJ1-1; D is unresolved. Trimming stripped 6 bases from V and 1 base from J, with 6 bases between. The CDR3 extends over 12 amino acids. Germline V gene sequence: CDR1 SNHLY, CDR2 FYNNEI. For the CDR3, the DNA is TGTGCCAGCAGGACGGGGAACACTGAAGCTTTCTTT. As protein: CASRTGNTEAFF.

This chain connects TRBV30 to TRBJ1-2; 10 bases align to TRBD1. After removal of 3 bases from V and 6 bases from J, the junction contained 4 bases not matched to a gene. CDR1 GTSNPN and CDR2 SVGIG come from the germline V gene (reference sequence). The CDR3 consists of 13 residues. The CDR3 reads CAWSLGQGDGYTF. The CDR3 DNA is TGTGCCTGGAGCCTTGGACAGGGGGATGGCTACACCTTC.

This sequence joins TRBV5-1 and TRBJ1-1; 7 bases map to TRBD1. This CDR3 spans 14 amino acids. Looked up from germline, CDR1 is SGHRS and CDR2 is YFSETQ. Trimming removed 4 bases from V and 0 bases from J; junction bases left unmatched: 3. The CDR3 DNA is TGCGCCAGCAGCACCGGACAGGTGAACACTGAAGCTTTCTTT. Protein product: CASSTGQVNTEAFF.

Only one count was recorded for this clone. This sequence joins TRBV11-2 and TRBJ2-7; 9 positions match TRBD2. Germline CDR1 and CDR2: SGHAT and FQNNGV. Trimming removed 1 base from V and 2 bases from J; junction bases left unmatched: 3. The CDR3 sequence is 15 residues long. The CDR3 region has the DNA TGTGCCAGCAGCTTAGCAGCTAGCGGGGCCTACGAGCAGTACTTC. Amino acid sequence: CASSLAASGAYEQYF.

This chain uses TRBV27 with TRBJ2-7; maybe TRBD2 (6 bases). CDR1 is MNHEY and CDR2 is SMNVEV in the germline V gene (reference sequence). The CDR3 has 14 amino acids. Trimming cost V 3 bases and J 2 bases, with 11 bases left between them. DNA for the CDR3: TGTGCCAGCAGTTTTCATCCGGGGGCCTACGAGCAGTACTTC. Its protein product is CASSFHPGAYEQYF.

This chain connects TRBV21-1 to TRBJ2-5; TRBD2 was called by the table and not checked on the DNA. TRBV21-1 is noted as a pseudogene. The CDR3 has 18 residues. CDR3 sequence: CASSKARGQRGGEETQYF. The DNA for the CDR3 is TGTGCCAGCAGCAAAGCGCGTGGCCAGCGGGGGGGCGAAGAGACCCAGTACTTC.

Regarding this clone: Different DNA sequences within this sample yield the same CDR3. The rearrangement links TRBV6-5 to TRBJ1-5; unclear D gene. V gave up 0 bases and J gave up 4 bases, with 4 bases separating them. The germline CDR1 and CDR2 sequences are MNHEY and SVGAGI. The CDR3 runs to 13 residues. The CDR3: CASSYSRNQPQHF. In DNA form, the CDR3 reads TGTGCCAGCAGTTACTCGAGAAATCAGCCCCAGCATTTT.

The chain has TRBV6-5 and TRBJ2-4; possible D gene TRBD2, 7 bases. Per germline, CDR1 MNHEY and CDR2 SVGAGI. The ends were cut back, 2 bases at V and 7 bases at J, with 12 bases in the middle. The CDR3 contains 14 residues. CDR3 DNA sequence: TGTGCCAGCAGTTACGGGAGGGGGGGGAACATTCAGTACTTC. Protein: CASSYGRGGNIQYF.